This T cell receptor beta chain comes out of a study of blood T cells in healthy people across ages (dated by TCRdb to about 2015). About the study as a whole: In model experiments, roughly one uniquely barcoded TCR beta cDNA molecule per two T cells was captured by template switching. Age-related changes in TCR beta repertoire diversity were measured in the study by deep sequencing normalized with unique cDNA molecular identifiers. The donors were split into four age groups: young (average about 16 years), middle-aged (roughly 40), aged (around 67) and long-lived (approximately 89). Donors of different ages were randomly distributed across sequencing lanes to avoid experimental bias. Using the same blood draw, the study looked at two additional independent replicas of 1 million unique cDNA reads for two donors, one aged 18 to 30 and the other aged 80 or older. Here is what the overall study found, with its caveats: Compared with the aged group, the long-lived group had more naive CD4+ T cells, fewer expanded clones and increased TCR diversity, suggesting age selection. Donor CMV infection status was unknown, potentially confounding age-related changes in expanded clonotypes. Since profiling was done on bulk unsorted PBMCs, naive and antigen-experienced compartments could not be conclusively compared. The percentage of naive T cells measured by flow cytometry correlated strongly with observed TCR beta diversity. Estimates of total diversity based on one million sequenced T cells were considered lower bounds and underestimates. As age increased, observed TCR beta diversity per million T cells dropped in a roughly linear way, and a significant reduction was already evident by age about 40.

This clonotype was seen only a few times. The antigen it binds to is not known. No base quality values were provided; no much bigger clone lies one nucleotide off. Donors were approximately 42 systemically healthy Caucasian individuals from Russia aged 6 to 90 years. About 9.8 milliliters of peripheral blood were drawn from each donor into EDTA-treated Vacutainer tubes. PBMCs were isolated by Ficoll-Paque density-gradient centrifugation, with at least 6.5 million obtained per sample. Total RNA was extracted from PBMCs with Trizol reagent, with at least 6 micrograms obtained per sample. For every donor, an aliquot of PBMCs went through flow cytometry to measure the percentages of naive CD45RAhigh/CD27high T cells. The library relied on 5' RACE. Sequencing relied on an Illumina HiSeq 2500. A second PCR of roughly 7 to 11 cycles was performed with a sample-barcoded 5' primer and a J-beta primer mix. A template-switch 5' adaptor carrying 12 random nucleotides introduced a unique molecular identifier onto each TCR beta cDNA molecule. Each sample yielded at least 2.5 million CDR3-containing paired-end reads. The Mint cDNA synthesis kit, primed by a TRBC-specific oligonucleotide, was used to synthesize first-strand cDNA from all RNA. All cDNA was treated with uracil-DNA glycosylase and then went through a first 18-cycle PCR with the universal primers M1SS and BC2_uni_R. The original pipeline was this. Normalization of each sample was performed by random selection of 1 million high-quality reads, each carrying a distinct molecular identifier. Instead of being binned into consensus sequences, reads that shared molecular identifiers were thrown out. MiTCR, with a Q25 quality threshold and the strictest error-elimination algorithm, was used for CDR3 identification, clonotype clustering and error correction. A nonparametric unseen species model with Euler transformation was used to estimate lower-bound total TCR beta diversity. TCRdb trimmed public reads at Q25 via fastp, called clones via MiXCR and kept in-frame beta chains. Rows are unified per CDR3 protein, each entry keeping the most common DNA and genes. V and J calls and clone size were set by TCRdb, not the authors. In this sample the table shows around 1,000,000 distinct CDR3 sequences, around two fifths of which occur a single time. The ten largest clones take up about 12% of the sample.

This receptor was taken from a young man in good health. Sequenced material: blood.

The nucleotides are TGTGCCAGCAGTGCAGAGGCAGCCGGGGGTTCTACTGAAGCTTTCTTT. Translated, it reads CASSAEAAGGSTEAFF. The V gene is TRBV2 and the J gene is TRBJ1-1, with TRBD1 as a weak D call on 5 bases. Taken from the germline V gene, the CDR1 and CDR2 loops are SNHLY and FYNNEI. The V end loses 4 bases and the J end loses 5 bases, and a stretch of 20 bases separates them. Taken from cysteine to phenylalanine, the CDR3 has 16 residues. Kept here is only the CDR3 DNA, which spans 48 bases and is read in frame from base 1.